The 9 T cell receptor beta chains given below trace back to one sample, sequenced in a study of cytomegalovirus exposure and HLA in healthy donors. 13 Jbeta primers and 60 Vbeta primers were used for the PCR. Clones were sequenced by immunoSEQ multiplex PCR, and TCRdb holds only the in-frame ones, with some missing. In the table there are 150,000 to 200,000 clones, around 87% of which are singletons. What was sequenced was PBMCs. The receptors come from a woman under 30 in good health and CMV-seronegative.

The CDR3, as DNA: TGTGCCAGCGGACAGGGGATAAGCTATGGCTACACCTTC. Its protein product is CASGQGISYGYTF. The chain recombines TRBV28 with TRBJ1-2; TRBD1 agrees at 9 bases. Per the germline V gene, CDR1 is MDHEN and CDR2 is SYDVKM. V lost 8 bases, J lost 4 bases, and 5 bases stayed unmatched. This CDR3 has 13 residues.

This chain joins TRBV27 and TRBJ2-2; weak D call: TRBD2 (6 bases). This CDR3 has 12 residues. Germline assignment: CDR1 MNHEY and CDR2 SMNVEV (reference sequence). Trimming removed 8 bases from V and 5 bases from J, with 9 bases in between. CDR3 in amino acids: CASSGGTGELFF. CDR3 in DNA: TGTGCCAGCTCTGGAGGGACCGGGGAGCTGTTTTTT.

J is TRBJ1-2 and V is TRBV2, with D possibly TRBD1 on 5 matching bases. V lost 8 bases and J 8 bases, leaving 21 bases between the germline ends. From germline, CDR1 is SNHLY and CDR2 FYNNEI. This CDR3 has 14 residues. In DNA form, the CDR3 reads TGTGCCAGCGCGGGCGCCTCCGGGACTGTCGGCTACACCTTC. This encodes CASAGASGTVGYTF.

The CDR3 DNA reads TGTGCCAGCAGCTTACGATGGGGGGGGAGCACTGAAGCTTTCTTT. This codes for CASSLRWGGSTEAFF. The chain links TRBV7-2 to TRBJ1-1; tentative D call: TRBD1 (5 bases). V lost 2 bases and J 4 bases, leaving 14 bases between the germline ends. Germline CDR1 is SGHTA and CDR2 is FQGNSA. This CDR3 is built from 15 residues. Supplemented by reference TRBV7-2 and TRBJ1-1, the full variable domain reads GAGVSQSPSNKVTEKGKDVELRCDPISGHTALYWYRQSLGQGLEFLIYFQGNSAPDKSGLPSDRFSAERTGGSVSTLTIQRTQQEDSAVYLCASSLRWGGSTEAFFGQGTRLTVV.

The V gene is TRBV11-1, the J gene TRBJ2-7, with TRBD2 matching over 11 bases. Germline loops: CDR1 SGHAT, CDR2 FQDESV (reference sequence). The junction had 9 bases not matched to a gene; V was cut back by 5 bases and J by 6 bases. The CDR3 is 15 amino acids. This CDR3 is CASSPDSGRAGEQYF. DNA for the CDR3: TGTGCCAGCAGCCCCGATAGCGGGAGGGCCGGCGAGCAGTACTTC. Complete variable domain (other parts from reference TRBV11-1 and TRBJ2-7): EAEVAQSPRYKITEKSQAVAFWCDPISGHATLYWYRQILGQGPELLVQFQDESVVDDSQLPKDRFSAERLKGVDSTLKIQPAELGDSAMYLCASSPDSGRAGEQYFGPGTRLTVT.

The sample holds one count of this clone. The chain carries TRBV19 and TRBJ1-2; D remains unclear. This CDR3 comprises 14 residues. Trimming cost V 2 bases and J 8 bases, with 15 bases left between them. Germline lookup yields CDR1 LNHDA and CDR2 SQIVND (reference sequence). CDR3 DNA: TGTGCCAGTAGTATACCAAAGACCGCCGGGGGCTACACCTTC. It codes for CASSIPKTAGGYTF.

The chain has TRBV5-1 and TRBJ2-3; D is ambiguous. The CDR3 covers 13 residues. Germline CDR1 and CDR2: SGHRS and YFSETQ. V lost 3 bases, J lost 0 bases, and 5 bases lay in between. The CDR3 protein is CASSSPSTDTQYF. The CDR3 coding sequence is TGCGCCAGCAGCTCTCCTAGCACAGATACGCAGTATTTT.

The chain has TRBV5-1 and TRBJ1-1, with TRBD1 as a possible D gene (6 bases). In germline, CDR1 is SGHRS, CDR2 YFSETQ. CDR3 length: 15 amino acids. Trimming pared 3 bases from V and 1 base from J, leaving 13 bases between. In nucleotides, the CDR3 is TGCGCCAGCAGCTCCTCACCGGGACAGAACACTGAAGCTTTCTTT. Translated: CASSSSPGQNTEAFF.

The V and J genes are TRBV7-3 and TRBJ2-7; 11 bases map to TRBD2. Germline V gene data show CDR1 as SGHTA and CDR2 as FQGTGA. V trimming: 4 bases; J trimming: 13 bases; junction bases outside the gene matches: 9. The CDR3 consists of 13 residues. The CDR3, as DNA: TGTGCCAGCAGCTCCCCGGGACTAGCGGTATTCTACTTC. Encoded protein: CASSSPGLAVFYF.